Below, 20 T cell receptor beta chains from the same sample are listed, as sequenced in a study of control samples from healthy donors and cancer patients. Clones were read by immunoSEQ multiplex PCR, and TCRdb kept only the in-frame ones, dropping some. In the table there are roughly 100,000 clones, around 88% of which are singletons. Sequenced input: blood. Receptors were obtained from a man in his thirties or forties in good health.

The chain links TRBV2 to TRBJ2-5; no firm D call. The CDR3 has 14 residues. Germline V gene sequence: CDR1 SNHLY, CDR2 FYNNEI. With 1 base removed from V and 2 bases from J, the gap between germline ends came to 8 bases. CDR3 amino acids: CASSEGQFQETQYF. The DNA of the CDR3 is TGTGCCAGCAGTGAAGGGCAGTTTCAAGAGACCCAGTACTTC.

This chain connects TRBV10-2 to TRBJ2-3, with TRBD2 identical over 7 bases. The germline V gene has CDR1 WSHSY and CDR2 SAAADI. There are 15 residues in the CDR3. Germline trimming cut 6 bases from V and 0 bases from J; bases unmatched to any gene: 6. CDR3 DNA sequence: TGCGCCAGCAGCCGAACTAGCGATAGCACAGATACGCAGTATTTT. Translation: CASSRTSDSTDTQYF.

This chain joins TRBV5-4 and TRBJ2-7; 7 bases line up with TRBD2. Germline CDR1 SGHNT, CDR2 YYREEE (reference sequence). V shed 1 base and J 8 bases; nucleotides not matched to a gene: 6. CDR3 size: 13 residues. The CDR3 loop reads CASSLTRREKQYF. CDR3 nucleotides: TGTGCCAGCAGCTTGACCAGGCGGGAGAAGCAGTACTTC.

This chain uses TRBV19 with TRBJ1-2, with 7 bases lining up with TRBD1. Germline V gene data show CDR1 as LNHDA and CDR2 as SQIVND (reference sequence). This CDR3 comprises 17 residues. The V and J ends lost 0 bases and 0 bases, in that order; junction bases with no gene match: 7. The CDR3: CASSIERGPTSNYGYTF. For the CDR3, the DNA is TGTGCCAGTAGTATAGAGAGGGGGCCAACTTCTAACTATGGCTACACCTTC.

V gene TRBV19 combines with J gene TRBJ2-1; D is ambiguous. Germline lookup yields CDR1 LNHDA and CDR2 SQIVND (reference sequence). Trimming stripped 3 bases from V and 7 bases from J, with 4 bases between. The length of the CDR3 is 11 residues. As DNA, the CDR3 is TGTGCCAGTAGTATCCATAATGAGCAGTTCTTC. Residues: CASSIHNEQFF.

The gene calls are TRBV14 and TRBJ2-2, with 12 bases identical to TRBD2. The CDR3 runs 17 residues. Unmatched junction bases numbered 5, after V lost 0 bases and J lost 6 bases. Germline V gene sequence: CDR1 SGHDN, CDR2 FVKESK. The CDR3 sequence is CASSQDELAGGSGELFF. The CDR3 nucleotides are TGTGCCAGCAGCCAAGATGAGCTAGCGGGAGGGTCCGGGGAGCTGTTTTTT. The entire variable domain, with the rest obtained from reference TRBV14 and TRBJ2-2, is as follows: EAGVTQFPSHSVIEKGQTVTLRCDPISGHDNLYWYRRVMGKEIKFLLHFVKESKQDESGMPNNRFLAERTGGTYSTLKVQPAELEDSGVYFCASSQDELAGGSGELFFGEGSRLTVL.

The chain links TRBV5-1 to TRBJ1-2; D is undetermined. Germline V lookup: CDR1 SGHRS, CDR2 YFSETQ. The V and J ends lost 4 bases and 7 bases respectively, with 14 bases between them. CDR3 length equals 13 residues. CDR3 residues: CASSRTAEGGYTF. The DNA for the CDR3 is TGCGCCAGCAGCCGGACCGCTGAGGGTGGCTACACCTTC. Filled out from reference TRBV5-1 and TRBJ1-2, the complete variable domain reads KAGVTQTPRYLIKTRGQQVTLSCSPISGHRSVSWYQQTPGQGLQFLFEYFSETQRNKGNFPGRFSGRQFSNSRSEMNVSTLELGDSALYLCASSRTAEGGYTFGSGTRLTVV.

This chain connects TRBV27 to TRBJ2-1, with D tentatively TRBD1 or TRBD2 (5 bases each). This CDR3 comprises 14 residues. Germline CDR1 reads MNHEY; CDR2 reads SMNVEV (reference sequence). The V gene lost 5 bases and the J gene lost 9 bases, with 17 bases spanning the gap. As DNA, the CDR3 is TGTGCCAGCAGTCTCCATCACGGGGCTGGTGAGCAGTTCTTC. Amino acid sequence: CASSLHHGAGEQFF.

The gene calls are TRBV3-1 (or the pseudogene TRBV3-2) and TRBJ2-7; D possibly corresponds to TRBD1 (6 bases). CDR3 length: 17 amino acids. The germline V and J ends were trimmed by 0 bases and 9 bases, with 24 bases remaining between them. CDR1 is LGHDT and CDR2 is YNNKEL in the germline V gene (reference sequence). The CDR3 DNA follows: TGTGCCAGCAGCCAAGAACTTTACAGGGATGGTCTACGAGGGCAGTACTTC. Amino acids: CASSQELYRDGLRGQYF.

DNA of the CDR3: TGTGCCAGCAGTTTCTCCCTAAGTGGACAAAATGGCTACACCTTC. It encodes CASSFSLSGQNGYTF. This chain links TRBV27 with TRBJ1-2, with D perhaps matching TRBD1 (5 bases). Germline CDR1 and CDR2: MNHEY and SMNVEV (reference sequence). This CDR3 is built from 15 residues. V lost 3 bases and J 6 bases, leaving 17 bases between the germline ends.

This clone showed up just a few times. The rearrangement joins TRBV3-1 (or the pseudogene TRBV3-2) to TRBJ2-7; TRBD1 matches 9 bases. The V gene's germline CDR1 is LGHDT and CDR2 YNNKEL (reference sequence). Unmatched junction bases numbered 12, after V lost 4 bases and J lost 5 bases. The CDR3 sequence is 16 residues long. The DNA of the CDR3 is TGTGCCAGCAGCCCACAGGGGGCTAGCGTGGTCCACGAGCAGTACTTC. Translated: CASSPQGASVVHEQYF.

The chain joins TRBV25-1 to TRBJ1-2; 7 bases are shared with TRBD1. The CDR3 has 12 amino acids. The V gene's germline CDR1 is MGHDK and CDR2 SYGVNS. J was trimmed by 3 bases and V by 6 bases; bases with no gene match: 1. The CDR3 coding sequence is TGTGCCAGCAGGCAGGGGGACTATGGCTACACCTTC. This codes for CASRQGDYGYTF.

CDR3 DNA: TGTGCCAGCAGCTTAGAGTCCGAGGGCTACACCTTC. Its protein is CASSLESEGYTF. This chain links TRBV7-9 with TRBJ1-2; no clear D gene. Germline CDR1 is SEHNR and CDR2 is FQNEAQ (reference sequence). The CDR3 has 12 residues. The germline V and J ends were trimmed by 1 base and 8 bases, with 8 bases remaining between them.

The CDR3 here is CASRPPGDLTDTQYF. The CDR3 DNA sequence: TGTGCCAGTCGACCCCCGGGCGACCTCACAGATACGCAGTATTTT. The chain joins TRBV19 to TRBJ2-3; no reliable D call. The ends were cut back, 8 bases at V and 2 bases at J, with 17 bases in the middle. This CDR3 comprises 15 residues. Germline V gene sequence: CDR1 LNHDA, CDR2 SQIVND (reference sequence).

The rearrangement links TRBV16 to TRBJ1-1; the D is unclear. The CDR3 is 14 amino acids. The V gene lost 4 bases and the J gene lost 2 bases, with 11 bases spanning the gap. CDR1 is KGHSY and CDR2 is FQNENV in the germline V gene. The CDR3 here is CASSRRSENTEAFF. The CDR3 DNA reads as TGTGCCAGCAGCCGTAGGTCCGAAAACACTGAAGCTTTCTTT.

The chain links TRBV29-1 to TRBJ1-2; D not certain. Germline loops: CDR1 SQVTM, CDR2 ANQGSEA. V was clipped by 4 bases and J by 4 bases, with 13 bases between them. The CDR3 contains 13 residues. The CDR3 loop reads CSVVLGGSYGYTF. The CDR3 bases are TGCAGCGTTGTTTTAGGAGGCAGCTATGGCTACACCTTC.

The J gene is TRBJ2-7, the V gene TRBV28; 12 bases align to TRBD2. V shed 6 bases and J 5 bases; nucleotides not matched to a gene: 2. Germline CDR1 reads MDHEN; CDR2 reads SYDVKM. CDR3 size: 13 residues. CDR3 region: CASRTSGSDEQYF. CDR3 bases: TGTGCCAGCAGGACTAGCGGGAGTGACGAGCAGTACTTC.

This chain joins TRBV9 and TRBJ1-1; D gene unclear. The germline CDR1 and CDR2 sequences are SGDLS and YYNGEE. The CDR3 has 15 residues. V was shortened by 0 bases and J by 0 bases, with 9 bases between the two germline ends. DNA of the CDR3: TGTGCCAGCAGCGTAGGGGCAGTTATGAACACTGAAGCTTTCTTT. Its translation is CASSVGAVMNTEAFF.

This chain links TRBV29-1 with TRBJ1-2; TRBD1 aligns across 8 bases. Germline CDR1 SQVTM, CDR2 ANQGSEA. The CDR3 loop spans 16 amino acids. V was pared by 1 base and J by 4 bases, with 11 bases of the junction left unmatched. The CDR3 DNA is TGCAGCGTTGAAGCCGAACTTCAGGGGGCTGGCTATGGCTACACCTTC. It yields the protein CSVEAELQGAGYGYTF.

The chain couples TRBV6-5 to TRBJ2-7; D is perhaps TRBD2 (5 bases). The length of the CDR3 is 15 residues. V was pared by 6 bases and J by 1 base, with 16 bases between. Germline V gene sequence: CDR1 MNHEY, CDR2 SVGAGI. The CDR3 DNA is TGTGCCAGCAGATCCAGGACTGACCTATCCTACGAGCAGTACTTC. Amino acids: CASRSRTDLSYEQYF.